These 16 T cell receptor beta chains originate from one sample sequenced in a study of shared clonotypes between healthy human individuals. Clones were sequenced by immunoSEQ multiplex PCR, and TCRdb holds only the in-frame ones, with some missing. The sample consists of about 2.3 million clones, over 90% of them appearing once. The sample consisted of naive CD4+ T cells from PBMCs. Subset defined: CD45RA+ positively selected. The receptors were gathered from a man between 18 and 35 years old in good health. Some clones in this sample may be carry-over from other donors' samples.

The chain carries TRBV28 and TRBJ2-5; the match to TRBD2 covers 12 bases. There are 14 residues in the CDR3. Losses at the gene ends were 3 bases for V and 12 bases for J; bases not matched to a gene: 8. Germline V gene sequence: CDR1 MDHEN, CDR2 SYDVKM. CDR3 nucleotides: TGTGCCAGCAGTTTTCGGACTAGCGGGATAACTGAGTACTTC. It yields the protein CASSFRTSGITEYF.

V usage is TRBV28 and J usage is TRBJ2-1, with 10 bases that match TRBD1. This CDR3 spans 16 amino acids. Germline V lookup: CDR1 MDHEN, CDR2 SYDVKM. The J segment lost 9 bases and the V segment lost 4 bases, leaving 12 bases of the junction unmatched. DNA of the CDR3: TGTGCCAGCAGTTCGCTGATGTGGACAGGGGGGAGTGAGCAGTTCTTC. As protein: CASSSLMWTGGSEQFF.

The rearrangement links TRBV5-1 to TRBJ2-5; D possibly corresponds to TRBD2 (5 bases). The V gene's germline CDR1 is SGHRS and CDR2 YFSETQ. The CDR3 is 15 amino acids. V was cut by 4 bases and J by 4 bases, with 17 bases left in between. DNA of the CDR3: TGCGCCAGCAGCCTAAGGGCCCCCGAGGGAGAGACCCAGTACTTC. As protein: CASSLRAPEGETQYF.

This clone was counted once. The chain couples TRBV28 to TRBJ2-7, with a possible D match to TRBD1 (6 bases). Trimming cost V 4 bases and J 3 bases, with 16 bases left between them. The CDR3 is 15 residues long. Germline CDR1 reads MDHEN; CDR2 reads SYDVKM. The CDR3 reads CASSSPTGYHYEQYF. CDR3 DNA sequence: TGTGCCAGCAGTTCACCGACAGGTTATCACTACGAGCAGTACTTC.

The CDR3 loop is CASSEGDYHYEQYF. The CDR3 DNA reads TGTGCCAGCAGTGAGGGGGACTATCACTACGAGCAGTACTTC. The V gene is TRBV25-1, the J gene TRBJ2-7, with 7 bases lining up with TRBD2. The V gene end was trimmed by 3 bases and the J gene end by 3 bases; junction bases not matched to a gene: 5. This CDR3 is 14 amino acids long. CDR1 is MGHDK and CDR2 is SYGVNS in the germline V gene.

The J gene is TRBJ2-3, the V gene TRBV25-1; a possible D gene is TRBD2 (6 bases). This CDR3 is built from 17 residues. V gave up 3 bases and J gave up 13 bases, with 29 bases separating them. Germline V CDR1 and CDR2: MGHDK, SYGVNS. The CDR3 DNA reads as TGTGCCAGCAGTGACCGGGGCCCGGGCCTCAAGCCGGGCGGGGAGTATTTT. This codes for CASSDRGPGLKPGGEYF.

This chain uses TRBV7-3 with TRBJ1-5, with 11 bases identical to TRBD1. The CDR3 covers 17 residues. Losses at the gene ends were 0 bases for V and 2 bases for J; bases not matched to a gene: 3. CDR1 is SGHTA and CDR2 is FQGTGA in the germline V gene. The CDR3 is CASSLTKGQGGNQPQHF. The CDR3 bases are TGTGCCAGCAGCTTAACGAAGGGACAGGGGGGCAATCAGCCCCAGCATTTT.

The chain recombines TRBV10-3 with TRBJ2-1; 13 bases line up with TRBD2. CDR1 is ENHRY and CDR2 is SYGVKD in the germline V gene. The CDR3 is made up of 15 amino acids. Trimming removed 10 bases from V and 3 bases from J; junction bases left unmatched: 6. CDR3 DNA: TGTGCCACCCTTGGACTAGCGGGAGTCTACAATGAGCAGTTCTTC. Amino acids: CATLGLAGVYNEQFF.

V usage is TRBV15 and J usage is TRBJ2-1, with a possible D match to TRBD2 (5 bases). Germline CDR1 reads LNHNV; CDR2 reads YYDKDF (reference sequence). The V gene lost 0 bases and the J gene lost 0 bases, with 12 bases spanning the gap. The CDR3 is made up of 17 amino acids. In DNA, the CDR3 is TGTGCCACCAGCAGAGATCGAGGGCTGAGCTCCTACAATGAGCAGTTCTTC. Encoded protein: CATSRDRGLSSYNEQFF. Together with reference TRBV15 and TRBJ2-1, the CDR3 gives the full variable domain: DAMVIQNPRYQVTQFGKPVTLSCSQTLNHNVMYWYQQKSSQAPKLLFHYYDKDFNNEADTPDNFQSRRPNTSFCFLDIRSPGLGDTAMYLCATSRDRGLSSYNEQFFGPGTRLTVL.

The CDR3 here is CASSGDSPLRANVLTF. The CDR3 DNA reads TGTGCCAGTAGTGGGGACAGTCCTCTTAGGGCCAACGTCCTGACTTTC. The chain links TRBV19 to TRBJ2-6; TRBD1 agrees at 7 bases. V lost 5 bases and J lost 5; bases outside the gene matches: 9. Looked up from germline, CDR1 is LNHDA and CDR2 is SQIVND (reference sequence). The CDR3 has 16 residues.

The chain has TRBV6-5 and TRBJ2-7, with a possible D match to TRBD2 (5 bases). Germline values: CDR1 MNHEY, CDR2 SVGAGI. V was shortened by 2 bases and J by 12 bases, with 20 bases between the two germline ends. The CDR3 covers 14 residues. This CDR3 reads CASSYVHPPSRAYF. As DNA, the CDR3 is TGTGCCAGCAGTTACGTCCACCCTCCTAGCCGCGCGTACTTC.

The V and J genes are TRBV6-6 and TRBJ2-7; 7 bases are a match to TRBD1. The ends lost 4 bases at V and 9 bases at J; junction bases unmatched: 6. CDR1 is MNHNY, CDR2 SVGAGI, per germline (reference sequence). The CDR3 contains 12 residues. The CDR3 coding sequence is TGTGCCAGCAGTTTCCAGGGGGTAGGGCAGTACTTC. Its protein is CASSFQGVGQYF.

Details on this clone: The same CDR3 can be traced to other DNA sequences in this sample. The chain employs TRBV5-1 and TRBJ2-1; TRBD2 agrees at 13 bases. The V gene end was trimmed by 4 bases and the J gene end by 4 bases; junction bases not matched to a gene: 5. This CDR3 is built from 16 residues. Per germline, CDR1 SGHRS and CDR2 YFSETQ. CDR3 in amino acids: CASSPGGLAGYNEQFF. CDR3 nucleotides: TGCGCCAGCAGCCCCGGGGGACTAGCGGGATACAATGAGCAGTTCTTC.

CDR3 nucleotide sequence: TGTGCCTGGAGGGGGACTAGCGGGAGATCGAGGCCCGGGGAGCTGTTTTTT. Its translation: CAWRGTSGRSRPGELFF. The chain employs TRBV30 and TRBJ2-2; 14 bases fit TRBD2. Per germline, CDR1 GTSNPN and CDR2 SVGIG (reference sequence). The length of the CDR3 is 17 residues. V gave up 3 bases and J gave up 6 bases; unmatched junction bases: 9.

This clone was seen only once. J is TRBJ2-1 and V is TRBV6-1, with TRBD2 as a possible D gene (6 bases). Germline V gene data show CDR1 as MNHNS and CDR2 as SASEGT. Deletions cut 4 bases from V and 1 base from J, with 11 bases between. The CDR3 runs 15 residues. The CDR3 nucleotides read TGTGCCAGCAGTGGGCGGGGACTGTCCTACAATGAGCAGTTCTTC. This sequence encodes CASSGRGLSYNEQFF.

The rearrangement uses TRBV4-3 and TRBJ2-2; no reliable D call. The CDR3 is 15 amino acids. The germline V and J ends were trimmed by 0 bases and 7 bases, with 12 bases remaining between them. Germline V gene sequence: CDR1 LGHNA, CDR2 YSLEER. The CDR3 DNA reads TGCGCCAGCAGCCAAGAAAGTAGGACCGGCGGGGAGCTGTTTTTT. Translation: CASSQESRTGGELFF.